What follows describes a single T cell receptor (beta chain). As yet, its antigen is unknown. This entry is derived from a study of vaccination and CD4 T cells after COVID-19. Study overall: A median of approximately 72 days (range 14 to 241) separated dose two from the taking of post-vaccine samples.

V trimming: 0 bases; J trimming: 2 bases; junction bases outside the gene matches: 5. Germline V gene sequence: CDR1 LNHNV, CDR2 YYDKDF (reference sequence). The CDR3 is made up of 16 amino acids. Sequencing of DNA taken from cultured CD4+ T cells relied on the Oncomine TCR Beta short-read assay. Each CDR3 protein gets one entry after TCRdb re-called the PCR reads with MiXCR. Among some 23,000 distinct CDR3 sequences listed, under 45% were seen once. Treatment meaning: roughly 11-day PBMC culture with coronavirus spike peptide pools or control peptides (ViraFEST assay). The sequenced sample was CD4+ T cells from blood, cultured in vitro, obtained before SARS-CoV-2 vaccination. The rearrangement links TRBV15 to TRBJ2-3; 7 bases agree with TRBD2. The TCR was taken from a human donor who received a COVID-19 vaccine. The CDR3 protein is CATSRDISGYTDTQYF. In DNA, the CDR3 is TGTGCCACCAGCAGAGATATTAGCGGGTACACAGATACGCAGTATTTT.